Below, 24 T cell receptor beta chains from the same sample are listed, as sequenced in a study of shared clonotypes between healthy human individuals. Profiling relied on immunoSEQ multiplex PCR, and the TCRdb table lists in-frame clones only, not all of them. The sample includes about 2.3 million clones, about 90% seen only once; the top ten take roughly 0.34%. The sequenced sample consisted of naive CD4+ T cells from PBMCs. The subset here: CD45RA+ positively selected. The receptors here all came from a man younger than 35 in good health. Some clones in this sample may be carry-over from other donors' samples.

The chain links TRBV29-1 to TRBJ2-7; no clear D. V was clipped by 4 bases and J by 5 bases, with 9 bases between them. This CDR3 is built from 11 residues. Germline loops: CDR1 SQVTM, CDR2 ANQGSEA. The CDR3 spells CSVGNLDEQYF. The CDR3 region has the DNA TGCAGCGTTGGGAACCTAGACGAGCAGTACTTC.

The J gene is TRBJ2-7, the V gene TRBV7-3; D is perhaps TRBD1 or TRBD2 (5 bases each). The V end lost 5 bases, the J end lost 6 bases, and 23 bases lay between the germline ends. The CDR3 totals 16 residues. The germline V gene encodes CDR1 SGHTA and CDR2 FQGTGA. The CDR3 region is CASSEFVGTARSEQYF. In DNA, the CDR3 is TGTGCCAGCAGCGAGTTTGTTGGGACGGCACGATCCGAGCAGTACTTC.

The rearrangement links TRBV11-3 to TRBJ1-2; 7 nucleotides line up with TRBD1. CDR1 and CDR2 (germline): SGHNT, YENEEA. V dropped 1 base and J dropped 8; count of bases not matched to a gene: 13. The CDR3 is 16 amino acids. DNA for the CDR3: TGTGCCAGCAGCTTAGGAGGGGGCGGAAAGCAATACGGCTACACCTTC. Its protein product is CASSLGGGGKQYGYTF.

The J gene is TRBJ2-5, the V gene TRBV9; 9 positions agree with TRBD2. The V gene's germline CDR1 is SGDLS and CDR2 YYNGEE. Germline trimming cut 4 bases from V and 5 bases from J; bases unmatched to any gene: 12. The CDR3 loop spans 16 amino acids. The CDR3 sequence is CASSQWSSGSGETQYF. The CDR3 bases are TGTGCCAGCAGCCAGTGGAGTAGCGGGAGCGGGGAGACCCAGTACTTC. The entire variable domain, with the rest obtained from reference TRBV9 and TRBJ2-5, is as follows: DSGVTQTPKHLITATGQRVTLRCSPRSGDLSVYWYQQSLDQGLQFLIQYYNGEERAKGNILERFSAQQFPDLHSELNLSSLELGDSALYFCASSQWSSGSGETQYFGPGTRLLVL.

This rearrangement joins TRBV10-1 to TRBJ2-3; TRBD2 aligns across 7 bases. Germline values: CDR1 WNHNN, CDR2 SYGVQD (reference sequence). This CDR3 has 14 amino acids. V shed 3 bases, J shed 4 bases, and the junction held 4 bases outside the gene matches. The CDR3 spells CASSDGGSADTQYF. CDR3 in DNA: TGCGCCAGCAGTGACGGCGGGAGCGCAGATACGCAGTATTTT.

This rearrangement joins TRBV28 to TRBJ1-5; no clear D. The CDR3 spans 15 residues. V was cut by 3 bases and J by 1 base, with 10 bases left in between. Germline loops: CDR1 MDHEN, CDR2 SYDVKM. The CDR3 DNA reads TGTGCCAGCAGTTTTATGGGCCTAAGCAATCAGCCCCAGCATTTT. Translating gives CASSFMGLSNQPQHF.

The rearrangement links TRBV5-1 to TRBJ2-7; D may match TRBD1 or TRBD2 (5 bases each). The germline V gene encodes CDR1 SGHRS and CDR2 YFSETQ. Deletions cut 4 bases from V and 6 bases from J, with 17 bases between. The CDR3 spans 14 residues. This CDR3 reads CASSPPTTGVEQYF. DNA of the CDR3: TGCGCCAGCAGCCCACCGACTACAGGTGTCGAGCAGTACTTC.

The CDR3 loop reads CASSFGTSGAGVDTQYF. CDR3 nucleotide sequence: TGTGCCAGCAGTTTTGGGACTAGCGGAGCTGGGGTCGATACGCAGTATTTT. This chain connects TRBV28 to TRBJ2-3, with 11 bases that match TRBD2. This CDR3 is built from 17 residues. V gave up 3 bases and J gave up 6 bases; unmatched junction bases: 11. CDR1 MDHEN and CDR2 SYDVKM come from the germline V gene. The variable domain in full, with the rest retrieved from reference TRBV28 and TRBJ2-3, is DVKVTQSSRYLVKRTGEKVFLECVQDMDHENMFWYRQDPGLGLRLIYFSYDVKMKEKGDIPEGYSVSREKKERFSLILESASTNQTSMYLCASSFGTSGAGVDTQYFGPGTRLTVL.

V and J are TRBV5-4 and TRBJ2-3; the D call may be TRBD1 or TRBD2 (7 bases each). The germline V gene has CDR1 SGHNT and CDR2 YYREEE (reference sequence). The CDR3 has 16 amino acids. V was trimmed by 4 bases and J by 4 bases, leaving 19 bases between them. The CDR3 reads CASSHRGGPSADTQYF. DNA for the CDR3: TGTGCCAGCAGCCACAGGGGAGGGCCCTCGGCAGATACGCAGTATTTT.

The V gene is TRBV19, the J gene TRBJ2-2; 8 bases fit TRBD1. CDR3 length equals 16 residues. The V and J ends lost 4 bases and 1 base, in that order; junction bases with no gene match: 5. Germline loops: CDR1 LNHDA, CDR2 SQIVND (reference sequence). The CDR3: CASSTPGQGNTGELFF. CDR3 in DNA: TGTGCCAGTAGTACCCCCGGACAGGGGAACACCGGGGAGCTGTTTTTT.

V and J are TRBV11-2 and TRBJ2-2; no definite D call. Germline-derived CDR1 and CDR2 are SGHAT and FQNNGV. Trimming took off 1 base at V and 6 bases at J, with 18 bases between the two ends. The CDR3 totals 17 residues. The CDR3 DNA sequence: TGTGCCAGCAGCTTAGCAACGCAATCAGTAGTGGCCGGGGAGCTGTTTTTT. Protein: CASSLATQSVVAGELFF.

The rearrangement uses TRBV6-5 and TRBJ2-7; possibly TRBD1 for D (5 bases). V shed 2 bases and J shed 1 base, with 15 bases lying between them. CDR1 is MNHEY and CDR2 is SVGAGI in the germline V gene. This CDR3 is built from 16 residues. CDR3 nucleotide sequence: TGTGCCAGCAGTTACCTGGGTGCAGGGTTGTCCTACGAGCAGTACTTC. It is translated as CASSYLGAGLSYEQYF.

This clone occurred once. The CDR3 sequence is CASSSHPQGGYTF. The CDR3 DNA sequence: TGTGCCAGCAGTTCACATCCCCAGGGGGGCTACACCTTC. The chain uses TRBV28 and TRBJ1-2; D possibly corresponds to TRBD1 (6 bases). V was trimmed by 4 bases and J by 8 bases, leaving 14 bases between them. Germline V gene sequence: CDR1 MDHEN, CDR2 SYDVKM. CDR3 length: 13 amino acids.

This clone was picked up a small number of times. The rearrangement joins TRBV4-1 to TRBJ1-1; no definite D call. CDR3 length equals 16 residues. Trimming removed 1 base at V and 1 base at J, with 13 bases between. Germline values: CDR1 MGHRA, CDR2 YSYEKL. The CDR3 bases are TGCGCCAGCAGCCAAGTCCCAAGGGAGAGGAACACTGAAGCTTTCTTT. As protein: CASSQVPRERNTEAFF.

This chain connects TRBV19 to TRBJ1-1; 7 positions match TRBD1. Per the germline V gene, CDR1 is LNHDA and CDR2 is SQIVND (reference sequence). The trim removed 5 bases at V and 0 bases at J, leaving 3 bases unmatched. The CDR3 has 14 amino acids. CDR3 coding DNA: TGTGCCAGTAGTGCAGGGACAGTGAACACTGAAGCTTTCTTT. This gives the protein CASSAGTVNTEAFF. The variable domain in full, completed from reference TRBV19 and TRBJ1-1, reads DGGITQSPKYLFRKEGQNVTLSCEQNLNHDAMYWYRQDPGQGLRLIYYSQIVNDFQKGDIAEGYSVSREKKESFPLTVTSAQKNPTAFYLCASSAGTVNTEAFFGQGTRLTVV.

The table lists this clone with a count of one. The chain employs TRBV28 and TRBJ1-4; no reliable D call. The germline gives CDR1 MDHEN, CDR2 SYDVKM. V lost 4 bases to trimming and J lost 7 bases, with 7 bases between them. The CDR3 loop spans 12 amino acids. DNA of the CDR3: TGTGCCAGCAGTTCCCGGGGTGAAAAACTGTTTTTT. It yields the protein CASSSRGEKLFF.

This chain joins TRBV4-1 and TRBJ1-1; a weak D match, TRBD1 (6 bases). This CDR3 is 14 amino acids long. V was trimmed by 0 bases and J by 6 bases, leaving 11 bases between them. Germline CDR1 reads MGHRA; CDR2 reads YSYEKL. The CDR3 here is CASSQDTGISEAFF. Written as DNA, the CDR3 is TGCGCCAGCAGCCAAGATACAGGGATCTCTGAAGCTTTCTTT.

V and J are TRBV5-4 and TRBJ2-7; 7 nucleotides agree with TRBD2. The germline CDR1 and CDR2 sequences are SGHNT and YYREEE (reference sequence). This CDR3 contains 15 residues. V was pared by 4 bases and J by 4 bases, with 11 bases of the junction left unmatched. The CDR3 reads CASSRTSASGYEQYF. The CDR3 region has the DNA TGTGCCAGCAGCCGAACTAGCGCGTCCGGGTACGAGCAGTACTTC.

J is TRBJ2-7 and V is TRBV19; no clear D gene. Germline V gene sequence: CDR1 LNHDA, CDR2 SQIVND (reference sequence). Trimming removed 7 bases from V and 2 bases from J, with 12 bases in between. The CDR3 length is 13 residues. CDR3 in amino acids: CASKGSYTYEQYF. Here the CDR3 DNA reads TGTGCCAGTAAGGGCAGCTATACCTACGAGCAGTACTTC. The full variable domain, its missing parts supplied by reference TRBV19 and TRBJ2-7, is DGGITQSPKYLFRKEGQNVTLSCEQNLNHDAMYWYRQDPGQGLRLIYYSQIVNDFQKGDIAEGYSVSREKKESFPLTVTSAQKNPTAFYLCASKGSYTYEQYFGPGTRLTVT.

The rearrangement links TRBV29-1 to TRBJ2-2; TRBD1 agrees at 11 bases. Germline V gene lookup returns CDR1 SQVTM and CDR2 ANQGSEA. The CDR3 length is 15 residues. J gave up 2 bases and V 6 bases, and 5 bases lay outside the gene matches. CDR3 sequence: CSVLDRGRNTGELFF. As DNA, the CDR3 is TGCAGCGTACTGGACAGGGGGCGAAACACCGGGGAGCTGTTTTTT.

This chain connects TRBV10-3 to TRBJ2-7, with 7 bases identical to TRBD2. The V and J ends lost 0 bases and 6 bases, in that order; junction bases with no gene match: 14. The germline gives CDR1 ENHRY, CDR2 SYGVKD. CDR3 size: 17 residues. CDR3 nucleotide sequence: TGTGCCATCAGTGAGTCAATCCGTCTGGCGGGAGATGGCGAGCAGTACTTC. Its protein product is CAISESIRLAGDGEQYF.

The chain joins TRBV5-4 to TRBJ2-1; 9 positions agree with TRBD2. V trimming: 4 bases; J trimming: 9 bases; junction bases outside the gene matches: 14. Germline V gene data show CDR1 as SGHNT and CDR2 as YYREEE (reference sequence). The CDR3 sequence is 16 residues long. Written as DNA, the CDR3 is TGTGCCAGCAGCGGGCGTTTGGCGGGAGGGCCTGGTGAGCAGTTCTTC. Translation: CASSGRLAGGPGEQFF.

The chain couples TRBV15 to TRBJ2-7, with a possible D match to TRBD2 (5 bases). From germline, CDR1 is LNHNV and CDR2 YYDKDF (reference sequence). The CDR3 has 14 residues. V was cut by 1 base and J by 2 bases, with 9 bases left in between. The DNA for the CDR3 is TGTGCCACCAGCAGAGGGCTGAGGGCCTACGAGCAGTACTTC. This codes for CATSRGLRAYEQYF.

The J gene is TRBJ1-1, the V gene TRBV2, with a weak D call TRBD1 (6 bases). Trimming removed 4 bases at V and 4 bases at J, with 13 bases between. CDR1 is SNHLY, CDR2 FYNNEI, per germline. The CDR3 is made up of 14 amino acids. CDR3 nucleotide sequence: TGTGCCAGCAGTGCCGGTGGACAGTTCACTGAAGCTTTCTTT. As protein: CASSAGGQFTEAFF.